These 10 T cell receptor beta chains originate from one sample sequenced in a study of post-analysis software for immune sequencing data. Sequencing libraries made from TCR beta cDNA carried unique molecular identifiers. TCRdb called the PCR reads again in MiXCR, with one record for every CDR3 protein. The table lists under 900,000 distinct CDR3 sequences, roughly 58% of them singletons. These TCRs are of unknown antigen specificity. Study-wide points: Four or five TRBV segments occurring more often in patients than controls included TRBV5-6, TRBV5-1 and TRBV20-1.

The specimen was blood. These receptors were collected from a girl between 10 and 17 years old with multiple sclerosis.

This chain links TRBV6-5 with TRBJ2-7; either TRBD1 or TRBD2 may supply D (5 bases each). Judging by the DNA end, TRBJ2-5 fits better; the J call may be wrong. Germline loops: CDR1 MNHEY, CDR2 SVGAGI. CDR3 length equals 14 residues. The CDR3 DNA reads TGTGCCAGCGGGGGACGGACACGAGGAGAGACCCAGTACTTC. It yields the protein CASGGRTRGETQYF.

The genes are TRBV10-3 and TRBJ2-4; possibly TRBD1 for D (5 bases). The DNA end lines up better with TRBJ2-7; the J call may be wrong. CDR1 and CDR2 (germline): ENHRY, SYGVKD. This CDR3 comprises 14 residues. The CDR3, as DNA: TGTGCCATCAGTGAGTCAGGGGCGTTCGACGAGCAGTACTTC. It codes for CAISESGAFDEQYF.

There are many counts of this clonotype. V gene TRBV6-5 combines with J gene TRBJ1-2, with 9 bases that match TRBD1. Germline values: CDR1 MNHEY, CDR2 SVGAGI. CDR3 length: 13 amino acids. The J segment lost 8 bases and the V segment lost 6 bases, leaving 7 bases of the junction unmatched. In nucleotides, the CDR3 is TGTGCCAGCAGACCCCGGACAGGGGACGGCTACACCTTC. This codes for CASRPRTGDGYTF.

This sequence joins TRBV6-1 and TRBJ1-5; TRBD1 agrees at 9 bases. Germline lookup yields CDR1 MNHNS and CDR2 SASEGT. V gave up 8 bases and J gave up 4 bases; unmatched junction bases: 6. There are 14 residues in the CDR3. CDR3 amino acids: CASAGTGNNQPQHF. DNA for the CDR3: TGTGCCAGCGCGGGGACAGGGAATAATCAGCCCCAGCATTTT.

This clonotype was observed a handful of times. The chain links TRBV20-1 to TRBJ2-1; D unclear. The CDR3 is 12 amino acids. The V end lost 8 bases, the J end lost 0 bases, and 8 bases lay between the germline ends. From germline, CDR1 is DFQATT and CDR2 SNEGSKA (reference sequence). The CDR3 loop reads CSSRSSYNEQFF. The CDR3 bases are TGCAGTTCCAGGAGCTCCTACAATGAGCAGTTCTTC.

The CDR3 is CASSPGNMEYGYTF. The CDR3 nucleotides are TGTGCCAGTAGTCCCGGTAACATGGAATATGGCTACACCTTC. This chain joins TRBV19 and TRBJ1-2; D gene unclear. The germline CDR1 and CDR2 sequences are LNHDA and SQIVND (reference sequence). With 5 bases removed from V and 5 bases from J, the gap between germline ends came to 15 bases. The CDR3 sequence is 14 residues long.

This chain connects TRBV20-1 to TRBJ2-7, with TRBD2 identical over 7 bases. This CDR3 spans 14 amino acids. V shed 2 bases, J shed 3 bases, and the junction held 7 bases outside the gene matches. Germline lookup yields CDR1 DFQATT and CDR2 SNEGSKA (reference sequence). This CDR3 reads CSARHAGGFYEQYF. In DNA form, the CDR3 reads TGCAGTGCTAGACACGCCGGGGGGTTCTACGAGCAGTACTTC.

The CDR3 bases are TGTGCCAGCAGCGGACTACTGGGGGAGACCCAGTACTTC. This codes for CASSGLLGETQYF. The V and J genes are TRBV6-2 or TRBV6-3 and TRBJ2-5; D may be TRBD2 (6 bases). Germline CDR1 is MNHEY and CDR2 is SVGEGT. The germline V and J ends were trimmed by 6 bases and 5 bases, with 13 bases remaining between them. The CDR3 runs 13 residues.

About this clonotype: A junction boundary mismatches the germline segment, possibly from a read error. The genes are TRBV7-9 and TRBJ2-5, with a weak D call TRBD1 (6 bases). Germline V gene sequence: CDR1 SEHNR, CDR2 FQNEAQ (reference sequence). CDR3 size: 14 residues. CDR3 in DNA: TGTGGCAGCAGCTCCACAGGGTACCAAGAGACCCAGTACTTC. Its translation: CGSSSTGYQETQYF.

CDR3 DNA sequence: TGTGCCAGCAGCCCGGGACGGGGCGGGAGCTCCTACGAGCAGTACTTC. It specifies CASSPGRGGSSYEQYF. The chain employs TRBV7-8 and TRBJ2-7; 7 nucleotides align to TRBD2. Trimming removed 5 bases from V and 0 bases from J; junction bases left unmatched: 10. The CDR3 runs 16 residues. Germline V gives CDR1 SGHVS, CDR2 FQNEAQ.